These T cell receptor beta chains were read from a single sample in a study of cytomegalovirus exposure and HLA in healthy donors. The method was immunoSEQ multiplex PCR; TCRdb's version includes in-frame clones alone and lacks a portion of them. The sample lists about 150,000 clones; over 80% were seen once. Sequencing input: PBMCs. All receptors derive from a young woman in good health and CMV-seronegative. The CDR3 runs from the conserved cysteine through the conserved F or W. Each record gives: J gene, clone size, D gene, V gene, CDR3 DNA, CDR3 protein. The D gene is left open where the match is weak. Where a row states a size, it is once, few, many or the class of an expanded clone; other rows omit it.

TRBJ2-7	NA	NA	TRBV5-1	TGCGCCAGCAAGGACTCCGGGAATTACGAGCAGTACTTC	CASKDSGNYEQYF
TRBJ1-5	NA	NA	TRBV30	TGTGCCTGGAGTGGCGGGGCCAATCAGCCCCAGCATTTT	CAWSGGANQPQHF
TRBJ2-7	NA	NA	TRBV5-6	TGTGCCAGCAGCCTCTATAAAACCTACGAGCAGTACTTC	CASSLYKTYEQYF
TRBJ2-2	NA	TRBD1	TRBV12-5	TGTGCTAGTGGTTTAGACAGGGCCGGGGAGCTGTTTTTT	CASGLDRAGELFF
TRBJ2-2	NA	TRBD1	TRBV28	TGTGCCAGCAGCCGGATAGGGACAGGGAATGCCGGGGAGCTGTTTTTT	CASSRIGTGNAGELFF
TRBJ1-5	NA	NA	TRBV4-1	TGCGCCAGCAGCCAAGGGGGGGTGGGGAATCAGCCCCAGCATTTT	CASSQGGVGNQPQHF
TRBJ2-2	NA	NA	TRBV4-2	TGTGCCAGCAGCCAAGAGTCAAGCGGCGCGAACACCGGGGAGCTGTTTTTT	CASSQESSGANTGELFF
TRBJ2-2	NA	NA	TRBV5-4	TGTGCCAGCAGCGCCCGGTTCAGGGGAGCGAGCACCGGGGAGCTGTTTTTT	CASSARFRGASTGELFF
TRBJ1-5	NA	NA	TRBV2	TGTGCCAGCAGTCGATTACAGGGAAAGGAGCAGCCCCAGCATTTT	CASSRLQGKEQPQHF
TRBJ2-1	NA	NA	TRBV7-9	TGTGCCAGCAGCTTCGCTAGTTGGGATGAGCAGTTCTTC	CASSFASWDEQFF
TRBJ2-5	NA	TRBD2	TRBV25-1	TGTGCCAGCACAGCTAGCGGGGGGTTCGGAGAGACCCAGTACTTC	CASTASGGFGETQYF
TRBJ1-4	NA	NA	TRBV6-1	TGTGCCAGCAGCCCGCGGGGGGGAGGTGAAAAACTGTTTTTT	CASSPRGGGEKLFF
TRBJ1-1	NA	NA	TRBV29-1	TGCAGCGTTTCCGACAGCGCCCTAGGGACTGAAGCTTTCTTT	CSVSDSALGTEAFF
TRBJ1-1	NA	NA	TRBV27	TGTGCCAGCAGTACCCCCGAAGGGAGACACACTGAAGCTTTCTTT	CASSTPEGRHTEAFF
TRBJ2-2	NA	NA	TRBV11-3	TGTGCCAGCAGCTTAGTGGGGGGGGGCAGCACCGGGGAGCTGTTTTTT	CASSLVGGGSTGELFF
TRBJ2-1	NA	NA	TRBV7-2	TGTGCCAGCAGCTTATCGGGGTATGAGCAGTTCTTC	CASSLSGYEQFF
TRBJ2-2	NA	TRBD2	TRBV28	TGTGCCAGCAGCTTAGCGGGCGGGAACACCGGGGAGCTGTTTTTT	CASSLAGGNTGELFF
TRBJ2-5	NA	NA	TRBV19	TGTGCCAGTAGTGGCGGGTTGGGAGAGACCCAGTACTTC	CASSGGLGETQYF
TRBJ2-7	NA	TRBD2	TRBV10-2	TGCGCCAGCAGTGAGAATAGCGGGGGGGGCGAGCAGTACTTC	CASSENSGGGEQYF
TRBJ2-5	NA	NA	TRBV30	TGTGCCTGGAGTGATGGCGAGACCCAGTACTTC	CAWSDGETQYF
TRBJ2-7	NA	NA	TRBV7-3	TGTGCCAGCAGCTTACAGGGTTCCGAGCAGTACTTC	CASSLQGSEQYF
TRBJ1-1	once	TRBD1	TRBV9	TGTGCCAGCAGCGCCCGAGGGACAGTGAACACTGAAGCTTTCTTT	CASSARGTVNTEAFF
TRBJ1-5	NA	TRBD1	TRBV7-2	TGTGCCAGCAGCCGGGGACAGGGTCTGCCAGGCAATCAGCCCCAGCATTTT	CASSRGQGLPGNQPQHF
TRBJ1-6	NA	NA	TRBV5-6	TGTGCCAGCACCTTTAGTAATTCACCCCTCCACTTT	CASTFSNSPLHF
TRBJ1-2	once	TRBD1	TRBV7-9	TGTGCCAGCAGCTTACGACAGGGGTCTCCTTCTGGCTACACCTTC	CASSLRQGSPSGYTF
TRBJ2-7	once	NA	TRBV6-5	TGTGCCAGCAGTTACTCGACGAGGACAGTCGAGCAGTACTTC	CASSYSTRTVEQYF
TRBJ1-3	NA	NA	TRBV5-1	TGCGCCAGCAGCTTGGCCGTCGGGGATGGAAACACCATATATTTT	CASSLAVGDGNTIYF
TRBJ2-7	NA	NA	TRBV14	TGTGCCAGCAGCCAAACAGGGTTGAAGTACGAGCAGTACTTC	CASSQTGLKYEQYF
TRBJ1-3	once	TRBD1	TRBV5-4	TGTGCCAGCAGCTGGGGGACAGAGAGAAACACCATATATTTT	CASSWGTERNTIYF
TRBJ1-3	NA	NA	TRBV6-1	TGTGCCAGCAGTCCCTCCCCAGGGGTAGGAAACACCATATATTTT	CASSPSPGVGNTIYF
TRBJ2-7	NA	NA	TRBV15	TGTGCCACCAGCAGCCTGGGGCAAGTAAGCTCCTACGAGCAGTACTTC	CATSSLGQVSSYEQYF
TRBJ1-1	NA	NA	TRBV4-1	TGCGCCAGCAGGCAGGGTATGAACACTGAAGCTTTCTTT	CASRQGMNTEAFF
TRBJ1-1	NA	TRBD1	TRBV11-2	TGTGCCAGCAGCACGCGACAGGGCCCCACTGAAGCTTTCTTT	CASSTRQGPTEAFF
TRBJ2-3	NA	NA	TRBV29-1	TGCAGCTCAGCCTCTAGTGGGGGGGCCAGTTTTTTGCCAGATACGCAGTATTTT	CSSASSGGASFLPDTQYF
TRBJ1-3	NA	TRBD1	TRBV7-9	TGTGCCAGCAGCTTAGAGGCACAGGGGAGGAGGACCATATATTTT	CASSLEAQGRRTIYF
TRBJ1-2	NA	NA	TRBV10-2	TGCGCCAGCAGTGAACAGGGCTATGGCTACACCTTC	CASSEQGYGYTF
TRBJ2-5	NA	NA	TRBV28	TGTGCCAGCAGTTTTGGAGGGAGGGAGACCCAGTACTTC	CASSFGGRETQYF
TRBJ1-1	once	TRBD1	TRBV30	TGTGCCTGGGTTTATTCGGACAGGCGCAACACTGAAGCTTTCTTT	CAWVYSDRRNTEAFF
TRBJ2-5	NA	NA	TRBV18	TGTGCCAGCTCACCGAACCCCTATTCTGGAGAGACCCAGTACTTC	CASSPNPYSGETQYF
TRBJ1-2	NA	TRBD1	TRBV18	TGTGCCAGCTCCCTCGGACAGGGTGGGACTAACTATGGCTACACCTTC	CASSLGQGGTNYGYTF
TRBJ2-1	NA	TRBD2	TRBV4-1	TGCGCCAGCAGCCAAGATAGCGGGGGGGCCTATGAGCAGTTCTTC	CASSQDSGGAYEQFF
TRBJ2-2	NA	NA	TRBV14	TGTGCCAGCAGCCAAGATGTACTAGCTCCCGGGGAGCTGTTTTTT	CASSQDVLAPGELFF
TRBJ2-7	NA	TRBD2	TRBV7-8	TGTGCCAGCAGTCCCGGGACTAGCGGGGGGGCAGTGTACGAGCAGTACTTC	CASSPGTSGGAVYEQYF
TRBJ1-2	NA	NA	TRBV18	TGTGCCAGCTCACCCCCGGGTGATTCTAACTATGGCTACACCTTC	CASSPPGDSNYGYTF